Below, 2 T cell receptor beta chains from the same sample are listed, as sequenced in a study of T cell repertoires in aging, cancer and after chemotherapy. TCR beta rearrangements were amplified from peripheral blood genomic DNA. A mixed TRB-A/B primer pool amplified rearranged TRB by multiplex touch-down PCR. A single record per CDR3 protein comes from TCRdb applying MiXCR to the multiplex PCR reads. Of roughly 5,700 distinct CDR3 sequences in the sample, roughly a quarter are singletons; the top ten hold roughly 30%. Sample: blood. These TCRs come from a human donor with a solid tumor.

This chain connects TRBV19 to TRBJ2-1; 13 bases line up with TRBD2. The germline V gene encodes CDR1 LNHDA and CDR2 SQIVND (reference sequence). The CDR3 totals 18 residues. J was trimmed by 7 bases and V by 0 bases; bases with no gene match: 9. This chain's CDR3 is CASSIESGLAGYPNEQFF. Written as DNA, the CDR3 is TGTGCCAGTAGTATAGAGTCGGGACTAGCGGGATATCCGAATGAGCAGTTCTTC.

With respect to this clonotype: A much larger clone sits a single nucleotide away, making a read error possible. Here the CDR3 DNA reads TGTTCCAGCAGACAGCAAGTGGGTCAACAGCCCCAGCATTTT. This translates into CSSRQQVGQQPQHF. The genes are TRBV6-5 and TRBJ1-5, with a possible D match to TRBD1 (5 bases). Germline V gene data show CDR1 as MNHEY and CDR2 as SVGAGI. The CDR3 covers 14 residues.